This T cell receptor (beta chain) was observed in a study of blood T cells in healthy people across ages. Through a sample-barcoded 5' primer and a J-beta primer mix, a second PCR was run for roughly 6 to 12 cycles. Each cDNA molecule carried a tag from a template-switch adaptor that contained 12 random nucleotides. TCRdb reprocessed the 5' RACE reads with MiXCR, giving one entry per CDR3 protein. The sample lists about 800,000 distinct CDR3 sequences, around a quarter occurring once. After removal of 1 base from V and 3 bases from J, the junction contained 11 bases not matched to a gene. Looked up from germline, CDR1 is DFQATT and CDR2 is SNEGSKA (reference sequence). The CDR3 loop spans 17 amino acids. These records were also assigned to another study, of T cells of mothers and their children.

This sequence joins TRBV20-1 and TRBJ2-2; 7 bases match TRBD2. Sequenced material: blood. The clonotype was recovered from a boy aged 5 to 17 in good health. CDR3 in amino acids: CSARVLGTTSYTGELFF. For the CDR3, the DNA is TGCAGTGCTAGAGTCCTGGGGACTACTAGTTACACCGGGGAGCTGTTTTTT.